The entry below gives a single T cell receptor (beta chain) sequence along with its context. Germline V CDR1 and CDR2: SGDLS, YYNGEE. Trimming took off 0 bases at V and 0 bases at J, with 9 bases between the two ends. This CDR3 has 15 residues. As handled by the study authors: For nucleated cells, counts were estimated from reference gene primer amplification. Method: immunoSEQ multiplex PCR; TCRdb's copy keeps in-frame clones and lacks some. V, J and clone size are taken as reported in that table, and D and trimming were inferred from the DNA itself. The table lists under 200,000 clones, 88% of them singletons. The data are from a study of blood T cell repertoires in COVID-19. Overall study context: COVID-19 samples, acute and convalescent, were from the United States, Italy and Spain. PBMCs, B-cell-depleted T cells, or T cells provided the cDNA or gDNA that made up the material.

The TCR was taken from a man in his forties with active or convalescent COVID-19. V and J are TRBV9 and TRBJ1-2; D remains ambiguous. Sequencing was done on a sample of peripheral blood. This chain's CDR3 is CASSVDHRSNYGYTF. CDR3 bases: TGTGCCAGCAGCGTAGATCATAGATCTAACTATGGCTACACCTTC.